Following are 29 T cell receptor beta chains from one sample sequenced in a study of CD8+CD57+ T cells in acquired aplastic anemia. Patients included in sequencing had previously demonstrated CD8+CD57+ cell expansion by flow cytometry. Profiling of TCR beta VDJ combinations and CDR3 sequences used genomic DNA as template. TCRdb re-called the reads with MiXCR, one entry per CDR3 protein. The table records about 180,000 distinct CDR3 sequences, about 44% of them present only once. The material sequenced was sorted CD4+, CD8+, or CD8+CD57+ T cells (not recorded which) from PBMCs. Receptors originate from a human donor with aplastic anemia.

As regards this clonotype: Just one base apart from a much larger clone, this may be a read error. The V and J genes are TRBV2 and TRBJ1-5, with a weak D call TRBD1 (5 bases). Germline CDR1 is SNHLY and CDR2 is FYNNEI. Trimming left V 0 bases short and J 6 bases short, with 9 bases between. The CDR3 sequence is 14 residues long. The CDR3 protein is CASSEAGASQPQHF. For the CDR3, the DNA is TGTGCCAGCAGTGAAGCAGGGGCCAGTCAGCCCCAGCATTTT. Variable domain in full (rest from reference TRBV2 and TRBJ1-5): EPEVTQTPSHQVTQMGQEVILRCVPISNHLYFYWYRQILGQKVEFLVSFYNNEISEKSEIFDDQFSVERPDGSNFTLKIRSTKLEDSAMYFCASSEAGASQPQHFGDGTRLSIL.

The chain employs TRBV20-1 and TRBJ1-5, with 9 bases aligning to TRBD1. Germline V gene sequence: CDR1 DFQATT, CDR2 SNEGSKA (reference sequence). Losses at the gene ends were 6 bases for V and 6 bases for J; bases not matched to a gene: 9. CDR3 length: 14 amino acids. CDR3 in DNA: TGCAGTGCCAGCAGCCGGGACAGGGCTCAGCCCCAGCATTTT. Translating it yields CSASSRDRAQPQHF.

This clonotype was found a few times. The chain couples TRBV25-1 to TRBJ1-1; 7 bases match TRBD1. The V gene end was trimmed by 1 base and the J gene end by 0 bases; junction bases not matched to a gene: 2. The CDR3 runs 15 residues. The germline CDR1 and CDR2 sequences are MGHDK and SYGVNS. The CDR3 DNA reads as TGTGCCAGCAGTGAATCAGGGGGGATGAACACTGAAGCTTTCTTT. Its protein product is CASSESGGMNTEAFF.

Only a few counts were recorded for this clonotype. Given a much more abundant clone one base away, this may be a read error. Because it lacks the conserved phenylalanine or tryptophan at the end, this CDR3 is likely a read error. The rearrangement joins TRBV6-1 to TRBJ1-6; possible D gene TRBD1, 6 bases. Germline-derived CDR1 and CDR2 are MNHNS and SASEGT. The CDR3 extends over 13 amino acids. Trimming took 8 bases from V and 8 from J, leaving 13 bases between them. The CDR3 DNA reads TGTGCCAGCCAGGGGCCCCGGGATTCACCCCTCCACCTT. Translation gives CASQGPRDSPLHL.

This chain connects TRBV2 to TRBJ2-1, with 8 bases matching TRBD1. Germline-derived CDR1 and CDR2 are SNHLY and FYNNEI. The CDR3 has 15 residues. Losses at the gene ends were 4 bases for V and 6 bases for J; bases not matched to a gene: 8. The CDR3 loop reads CASSGGTGEGNEQFF. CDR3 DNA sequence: TGTGCCAGCAGTGGGGGGACAGGAGAGGGCAATGAGCAGTTCTTC.

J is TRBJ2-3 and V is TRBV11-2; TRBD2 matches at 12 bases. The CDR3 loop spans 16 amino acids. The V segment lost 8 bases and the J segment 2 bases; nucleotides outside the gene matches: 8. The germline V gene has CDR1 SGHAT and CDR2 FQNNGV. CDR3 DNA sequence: TGTGCCAGCGGCTCGGGACTAGCGGGCCTCACAGATACGCAGTATTTT. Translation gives CASGSGLAGLTDTQYF.

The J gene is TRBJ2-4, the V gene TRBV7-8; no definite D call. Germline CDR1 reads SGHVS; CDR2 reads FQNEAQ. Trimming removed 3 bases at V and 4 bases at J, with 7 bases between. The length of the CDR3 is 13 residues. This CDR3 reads CASSFGPKNIQYF. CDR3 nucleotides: TGTGCCAGCAGCTTCGGACCTAAAAACATTCAGTACTTC.

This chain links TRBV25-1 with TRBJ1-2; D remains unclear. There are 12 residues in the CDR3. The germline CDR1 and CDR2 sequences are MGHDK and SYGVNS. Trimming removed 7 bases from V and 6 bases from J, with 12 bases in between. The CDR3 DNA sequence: TGTGCCAGCAACTGGGGATCCCATGGCTACACCTTC. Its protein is CASNWGSHGYTF.

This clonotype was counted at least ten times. DNA of the CDR3: TGTGCCAGCAGCTTGACAGTTTTCAATGAGCAGTTCTTC. Its translation is CASSLTVFNEQFF. V and J are TRBV7-3 and TRBJ2-1, with D perhaps matching TRBD1 (5 bases). CDR1 is SGHTA, CDR2 FQGTGA, per germline. This CDR3 contains 13 residues. The germline V and J ends were trimmed by 3 bases and 6 bases, with 9 bases remaining between them.

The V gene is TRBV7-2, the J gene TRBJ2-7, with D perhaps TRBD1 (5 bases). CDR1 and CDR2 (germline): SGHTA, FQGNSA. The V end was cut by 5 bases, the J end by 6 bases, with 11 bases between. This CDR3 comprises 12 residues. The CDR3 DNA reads TGTGCCAGCAGCCGGACACCTTCCGAGCAGTACTTC. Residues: CASSRTPSEQYF.

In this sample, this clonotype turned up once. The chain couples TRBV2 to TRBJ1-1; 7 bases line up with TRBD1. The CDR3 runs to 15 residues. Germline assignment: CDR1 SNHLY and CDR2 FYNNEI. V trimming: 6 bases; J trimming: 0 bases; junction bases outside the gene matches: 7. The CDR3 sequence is CASRRGGFMNTEAFF. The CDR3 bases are TGTGCCAGCAGGAGAGGGGGCTTTATGAACACTGAAGCTTTCTTT.

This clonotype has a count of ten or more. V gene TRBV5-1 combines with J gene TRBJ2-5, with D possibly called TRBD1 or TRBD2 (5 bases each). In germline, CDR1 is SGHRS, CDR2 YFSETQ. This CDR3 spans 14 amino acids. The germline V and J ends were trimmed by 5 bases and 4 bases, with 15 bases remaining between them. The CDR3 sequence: CASRPQFGGETQYF. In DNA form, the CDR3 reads TGCGCCAGCAGACCCCAGTTTGGGGGAGAGACCCAGTACTTC.

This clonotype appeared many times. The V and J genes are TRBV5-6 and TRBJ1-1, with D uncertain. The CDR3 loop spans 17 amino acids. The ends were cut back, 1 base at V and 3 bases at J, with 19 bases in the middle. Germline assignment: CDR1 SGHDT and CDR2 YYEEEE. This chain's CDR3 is CASSLTSATVGHTEAFF. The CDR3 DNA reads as TGTGCCAGCAGCTTGACCTCCGCCACGGTCGGGCACACTGAAGCTTTCTTT.

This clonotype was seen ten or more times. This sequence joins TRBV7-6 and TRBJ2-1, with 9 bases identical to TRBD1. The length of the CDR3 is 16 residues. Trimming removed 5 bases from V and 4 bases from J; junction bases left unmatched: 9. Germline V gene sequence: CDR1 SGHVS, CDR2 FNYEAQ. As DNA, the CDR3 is TGTGCCAGCAGCCAAACTCCGGGACAGGGTTACAATGAGCAGTTCTTC. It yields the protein CASSQTPGQGYNEQFF.

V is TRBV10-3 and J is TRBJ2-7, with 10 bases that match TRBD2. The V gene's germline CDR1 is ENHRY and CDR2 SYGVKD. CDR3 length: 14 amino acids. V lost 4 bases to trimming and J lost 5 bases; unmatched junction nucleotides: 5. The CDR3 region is CAISATSGENEQYF. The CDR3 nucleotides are TGTGCCATCAGTGCCACTAGCGGGGAGAACGAGCAGTACTTC.

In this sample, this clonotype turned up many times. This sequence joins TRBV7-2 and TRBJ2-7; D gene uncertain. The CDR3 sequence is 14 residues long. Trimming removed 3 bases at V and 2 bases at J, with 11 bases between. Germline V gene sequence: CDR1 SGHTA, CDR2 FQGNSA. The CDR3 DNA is TGTGCCAGCAGCTTTACTACAGAGACCTACGAGCAGTACTTC. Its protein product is CASSFTTETYEQYF.

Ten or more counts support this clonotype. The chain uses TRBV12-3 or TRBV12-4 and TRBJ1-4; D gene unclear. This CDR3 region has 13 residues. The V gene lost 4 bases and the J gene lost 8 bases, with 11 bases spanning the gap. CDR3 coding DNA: TGTGCCAGCAGTTCAGTCGGTGGGGAAAAACTGTTTTTT. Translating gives CASSSVGGEKLFF.

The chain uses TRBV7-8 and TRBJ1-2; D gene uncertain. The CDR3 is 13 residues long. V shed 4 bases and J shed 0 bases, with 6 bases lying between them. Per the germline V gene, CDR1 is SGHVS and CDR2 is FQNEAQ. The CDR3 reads CASSSFSNYGYTF. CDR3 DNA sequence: TGTGCCAGCAGCTCTTTCTCTAACTATGGCTACACCTTC.

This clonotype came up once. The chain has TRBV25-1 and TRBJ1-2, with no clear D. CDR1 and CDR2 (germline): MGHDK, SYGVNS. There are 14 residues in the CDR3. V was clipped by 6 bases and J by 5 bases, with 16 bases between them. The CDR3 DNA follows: TGTGCCAGCAGCGACGGCAACCTACCTTATGGCTACACCTTC. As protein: CASSDGNLPYGYTF.

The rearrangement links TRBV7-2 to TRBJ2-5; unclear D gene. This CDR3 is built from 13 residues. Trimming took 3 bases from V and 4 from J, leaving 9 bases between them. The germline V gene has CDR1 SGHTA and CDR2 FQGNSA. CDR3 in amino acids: CASSFNIRETQYF. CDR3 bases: TGTGCCAGCAGCTTTAATATCCGAGAGACCCAGTACTTC.

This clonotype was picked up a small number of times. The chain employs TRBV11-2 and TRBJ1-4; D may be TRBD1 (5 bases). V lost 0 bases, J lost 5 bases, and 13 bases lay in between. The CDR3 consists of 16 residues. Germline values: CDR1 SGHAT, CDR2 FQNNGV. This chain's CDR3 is CASSLEIKGRNEKLFF. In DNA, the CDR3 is TGTGCCAGCAGCTTAGAAATCAAGGGGAGGAATGAAAAACTGTTTTTT.

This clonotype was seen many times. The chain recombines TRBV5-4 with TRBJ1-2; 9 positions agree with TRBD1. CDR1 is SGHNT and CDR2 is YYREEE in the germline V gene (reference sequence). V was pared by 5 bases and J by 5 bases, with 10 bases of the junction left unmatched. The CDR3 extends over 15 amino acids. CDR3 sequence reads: CASSPGGDRVYGYTF. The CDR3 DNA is TGTGCCAGCAGTCCGGGTGGGGACAGGGTTTATGGCTACACCTTC.

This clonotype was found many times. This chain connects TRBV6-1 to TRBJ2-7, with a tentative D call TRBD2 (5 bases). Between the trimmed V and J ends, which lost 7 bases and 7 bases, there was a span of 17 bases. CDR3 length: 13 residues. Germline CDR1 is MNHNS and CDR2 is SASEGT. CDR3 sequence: CASTPPGRLEQYF. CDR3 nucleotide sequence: TGTGCCAGCACTCCCCCGGGCAGACTAGAGCAGTACTTC.

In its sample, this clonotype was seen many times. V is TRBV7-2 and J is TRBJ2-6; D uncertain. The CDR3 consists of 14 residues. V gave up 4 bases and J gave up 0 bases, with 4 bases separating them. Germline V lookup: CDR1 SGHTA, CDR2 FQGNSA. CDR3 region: CASSSNSGANVLTF. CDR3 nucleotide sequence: TGTGCCAGCAGCTCCAACTCTGGGGCCAACGTCCTGACTTTC.

In nucleotides, the CDR3 is TGTGCCAGTGCCATAAGGGGACGGGTCGGCTACACCGGGGAGCTGTTTTTT. Protein product: CASAIRGRVGYTGELFF. The chain uses TRBV19 and TRBJ2-2; the D gene could be TRBD1 or TRBD2 (5 bases each). In germline, CDR1 is LNHDA, CDR2 SQIVND (reference sequence). The V end lost 8 bases, the J end lost 3 bases, and 22 bases lay between the germline ends. CDR3 length: 17 amino acids. The whole variable domain, filled in from reference TRBV19 and TRBJ2-2, reads DGGITQSPKYLFRKEGQNVTLSCEQNLNHDAMYWYRQDPGQGLRLIYYSQIVNDFQKGDIAEGYSVSREKKESFPLTVTSAQKNPTAFYLCASAIRGRVGYTGELFFGEGSRLTVL.

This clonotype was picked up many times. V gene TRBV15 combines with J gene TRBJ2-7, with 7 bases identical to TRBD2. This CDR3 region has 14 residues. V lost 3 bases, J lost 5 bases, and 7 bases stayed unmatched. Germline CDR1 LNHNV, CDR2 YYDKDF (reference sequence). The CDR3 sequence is CATSSREVVNEQYF. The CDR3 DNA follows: TGTGCCACCAGCAGCCGGGAGGTTGTCAACGAGCAGTACTTC.

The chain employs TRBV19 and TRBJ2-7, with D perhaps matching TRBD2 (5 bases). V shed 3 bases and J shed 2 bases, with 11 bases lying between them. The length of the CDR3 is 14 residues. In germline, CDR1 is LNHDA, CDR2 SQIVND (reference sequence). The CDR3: CASSIAGLPYEQYF. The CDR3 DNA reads TGTGCCAGTAGTATCGCGGGTCTCCCCTACGAGCAGTACTTC.

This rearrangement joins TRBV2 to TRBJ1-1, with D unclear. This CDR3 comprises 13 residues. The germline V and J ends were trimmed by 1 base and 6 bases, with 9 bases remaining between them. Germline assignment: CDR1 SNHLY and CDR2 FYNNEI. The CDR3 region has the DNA TGTGCCAGCAGTGAAGGAGACTGGGCTGAAGCTTTCTTT. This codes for CASSEGDWAEAFF.

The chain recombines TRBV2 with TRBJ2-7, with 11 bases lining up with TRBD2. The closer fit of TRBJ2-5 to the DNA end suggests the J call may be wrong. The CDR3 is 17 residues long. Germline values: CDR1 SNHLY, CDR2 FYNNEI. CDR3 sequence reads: CASSESQLAGVQETQYF. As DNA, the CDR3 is TGTGCCAGCAGTGAATCTCAACTAGCGGGGGTGCAAGAGACCCAGTACTTC.